This TCR beta chain was identified during a study of Ad26.COV2.S vaccination and SARS-CoV-2 variants. Study-wide background: The COV1001 Ad26.COV2.S trial arm included the donor. Study results and caveats: Non-spike TCR breadth did not differ much between vaccine and placebo recipients.

The sample's treatment: some 20 received Ad26.COV2.S at low or high dose, single or two shots; 5 received placebo; per-sample allocation not given. Vaccine and placebo recipients were sampled on day 63 after the first injection. Boston supplied an adult donor aged 18-55 years. SARS-CoV-2 spike from the Wuhan strain was encoded by the vaccine, an Ad26 vector. Sequenced by immunoSEQ multiplex PCR; TCRdb stores in-frame clones only, minus some. Here the sample spans around 450,000 clones, roughly 87% being singletons. A remark on this clone: Its antigen remains unknown.

Germline V lookup: CDR1 MGHRA, CDR2 YSYEKL. This CDR3 is built from 14 residues. V was cut by 2 bases and J by 7 bases, with 14 bases left in between. The sample was peripheral blood, taken in a trial of Ad26.COV2.S vaccine versus placebo. The TCR sequence derives from a person aged 18 to 59 who received the Ad26.COV2.S COVID-19 vaccine or a placebo. V usage is TRBV4-1 and J usage is TRBJ1-2; the D is unclear. CDR3 region: CASSQYEGLGGYTF. DNA of the CDR3: TGCGCCAGCAGCCAATATGAGGGCCTGGGTGGCTACACCTTC.